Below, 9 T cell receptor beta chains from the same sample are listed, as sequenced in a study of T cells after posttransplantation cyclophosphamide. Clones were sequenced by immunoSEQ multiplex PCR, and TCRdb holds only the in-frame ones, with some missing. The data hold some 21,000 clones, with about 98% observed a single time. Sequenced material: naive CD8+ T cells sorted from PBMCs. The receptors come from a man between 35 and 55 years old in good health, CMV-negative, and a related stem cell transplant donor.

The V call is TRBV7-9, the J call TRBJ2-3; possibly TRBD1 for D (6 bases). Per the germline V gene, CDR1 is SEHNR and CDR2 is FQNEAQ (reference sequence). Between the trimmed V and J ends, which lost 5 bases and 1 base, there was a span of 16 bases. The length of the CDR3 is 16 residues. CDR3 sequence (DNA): TGTGCCAGCAGCCCCAGGGGCCGCCACGGCACAGATACGCAGTATTTT. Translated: CASSPRGRHGTDTQYF.

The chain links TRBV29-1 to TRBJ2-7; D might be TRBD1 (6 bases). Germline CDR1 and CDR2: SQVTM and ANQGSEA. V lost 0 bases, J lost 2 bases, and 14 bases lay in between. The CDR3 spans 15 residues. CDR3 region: CSVEDRGKATYEQYF. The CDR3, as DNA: TGCAGCGTTGAAGATAGGGGGAAGGCGACCTACGAGCAGTACTTC.

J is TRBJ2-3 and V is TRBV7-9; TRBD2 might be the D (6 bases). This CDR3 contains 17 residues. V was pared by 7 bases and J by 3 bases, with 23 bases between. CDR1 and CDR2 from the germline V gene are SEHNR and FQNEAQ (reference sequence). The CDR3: CASTPRSGRLRTDTQYF. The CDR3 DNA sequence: TGTGCCAGCACCCCTCGATCCGGGAGATTAAGGACAGATACGCAGTATTTT. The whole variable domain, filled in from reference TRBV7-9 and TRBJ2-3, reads DTGVSQNPRHKITKRGQNVTFRCDPISEHNRLYWYRQTLGQGPEFLTYFQNEAQLEKSRLLSDRFSAERPKGSFSTLEIQRTEQGDSAMYLCASTPRSGRLRTDTQYFGPGTRLTVL.

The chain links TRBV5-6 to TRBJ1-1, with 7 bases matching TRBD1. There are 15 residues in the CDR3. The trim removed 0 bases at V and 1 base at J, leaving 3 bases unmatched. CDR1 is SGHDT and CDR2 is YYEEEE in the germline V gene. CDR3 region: CASSLAWDRNTEAFF. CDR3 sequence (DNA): TGTGCCAGCAGCTTGGCCTGGGACAGGAACACTGAAGCTTTCTTT.

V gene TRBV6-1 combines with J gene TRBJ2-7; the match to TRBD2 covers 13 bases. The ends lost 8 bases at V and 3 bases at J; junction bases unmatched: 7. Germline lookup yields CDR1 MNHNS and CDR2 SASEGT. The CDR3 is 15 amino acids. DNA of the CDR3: TGTGCCAGCCTAGGACTAGCGGGAGTGTTCTACGAGCAGTACTTC. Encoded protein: CASLGLAGVFYEQYF.

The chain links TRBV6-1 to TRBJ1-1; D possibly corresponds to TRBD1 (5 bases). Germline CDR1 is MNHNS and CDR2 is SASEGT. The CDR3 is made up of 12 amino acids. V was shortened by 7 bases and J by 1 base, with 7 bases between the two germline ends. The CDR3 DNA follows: TGTGCCAGCAAAAGGGGGAACACTGAAGCTTTCTTT. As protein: CASKRGNTEAFF.

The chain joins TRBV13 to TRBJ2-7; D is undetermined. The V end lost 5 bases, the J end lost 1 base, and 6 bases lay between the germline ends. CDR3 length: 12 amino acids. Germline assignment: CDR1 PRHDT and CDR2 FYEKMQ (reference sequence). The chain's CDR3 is CASSGPSYEQYF. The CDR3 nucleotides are TGTGCCAGCAGCGGGCCATCCTACGAGCAGTACTTC.

CDR3 DNA sequence: TGTGCCAGCAGTTTAGCCAGGGGGAGGACTGAAGCTTTCTTT. Protein: CASSLARGRTEAFF. This chain links TRBV27 with TRBJ1-1; 7 bases agree with TRBD1. V was clipped by 2 bases and J by 5 bases; unmatched bases: 5. CDR1 and CDR2 from the germline V gene are MNHEY and SMNVEV (reference sequence). The CDR3 has 14 residues.

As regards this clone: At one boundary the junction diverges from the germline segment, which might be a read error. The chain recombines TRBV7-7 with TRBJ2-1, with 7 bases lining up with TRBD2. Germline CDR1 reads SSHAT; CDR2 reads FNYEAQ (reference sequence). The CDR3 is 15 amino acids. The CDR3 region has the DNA TGTGCTAGCAGCTCGGGGGAGCGGGGAGACAATGAGCAGTTCTTC. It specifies CASSSGERGDNEQFF.